A single sample is the source of the 3 T cell receptor beta chains below, sequenced in a study of blood T cell repertoires in COVID-19. The table came from immunoSEQ multiplex PCR; TCRdb's copy has only in-frame clones and leaves some out. The sample contains under 150,000 clones, 84% of which appear only once. Input material: peripheral blood. Every receptor here comes from a woman between 35 and 50 years old with acute or convalescent COVID-19.

The rearrangement links TRBV5-6 to TRBJ2-1; the D is unclear. The CDR3 runs 12 residues. Germline V gene sequence: CDR1 SGHDT, CDR2 YYEEEE. V was shortened by 1 base and J by 9 bases, with 8 bases between the two germline ends. The CDR3 here is CASSLWASEQFF. CDR3 sequence (DNA): TGTGCCAGCAGCTTGTGGGCCAGTGAGCAGTTCTTC.

In DNA form, the CDR3 reads TGTGCCAGCGGACAGGATATTCCAGATACGCAGTATTTT. Translated: CASGQDIPDTQYF. V usage is TRBV10-3 and J usage is TRBJ2-3, with 7 bases fitting TRBD1. The J segment lost 4 bases and the V segment lost 10 bases, leaving 8 bases of the junction unmatched. Germline assignment: CDR1 ENHRY and CDR2 SYGVKD. The CDR3 length is 13 residues.

The genes are TRBV7-2 and TRBJ2-5, with D possibly matching TRBD1 (5 bases). The CDR3 extends over 15 amino acids. V was trimmed by 1 base and J by 1 base, leaving 10 bases between them. Germline values: CDR1 SGHTA, CDR2 FQGNSA. CDR3 region: CASSLGGRAQETQYF. The CDR3 DNA is TGTGCCAGCAGCTTAGGCGGCAGGGCCCAAGAGACCCAGTACTTC.